Below, 26 T cell receptor beta chains from the same sample are listed, as sequenced in a study of T cell changes during pregnancy in multiple sclerosis. Sequencing used immunoSEQ multiplex PCR; TCRdb keeps in-frame clones, though not all of them. The sample holds roughly 44,000 clones, approximately 90% seen once. The sample here was CD8+ T cells from peripheral blood mononuclear cells, taken after pregnancy. These TCRs come from a female donor in good health, enrolled as a control in a pregnancy study.

The chain combines TRBV28 with TRBJ2-7; D might be TRBD1 (6 bases). CDR1 is MDHEN, CDR2 SYDVKM, per germline. Deletions cut 6 bases from V and 2 bases from J, with 11 bases between. CDR3 length: 13 residues. The CDR3 DNA sequence: TGTGCCAGCAGACCCGGACAGACCTACGAGCAGTACTTC. It specifies CASRPGQTYEQYF.

V and J are TRBV5-1 and TRBJ2-3, with D perhaps matching TRBD2 (5 bases). Trimming cost V 5 bases and J 1 base, with 14 bases left between them. The germline V gene encodes CDR1 SGHRS and CDR2 YFSETQ. The CDR3 contains 15 residues. CDR3 in DNA: TGCGCCAGCAGGCCTGACTACTGGGGCACAGATACGCAGTATTTT. Translation: CASRPDYWGTDTQYF.

V usage is TRBV4-3 and J usage is TRBJ2-7; 7 positions agree with TRBD2. This CDR3 is 16 amino acids long. V trimming: 0 bases; J trimming: 3 bases; junction bases outside the gene matches: 8. The germline V gene has CDR1 LGHNA and CDR2 YSLEER. The CDR3 sequence: CASSQDLSLADYEQYF. In DNA form, the CDR3 reads TGCGCCAGCAGCCAAGATCTAAGTCTAGCGGACTACGAGCAGTACTTC.

V is TRBV19 and J is TRBJ1-2; TRBD1 is a possible D gene (5 bases). V was pared by 5 bases and J by 4 bases, with 14 bases between. This CDR3 region has 14 residues. Looked up from germline, CDR1 is LNHDA and CDR2 is SQIVND (reference sequence). CDR3 in amino acids: CASSWDSEGYGYTF. CDR3 bases: TGTGCCAGTAGTTGGGACTCCGAGGGCTATGGCTACACCTTC.

V is TRBV5-6 and J is TRBJ1-1, with D perhaps matching TRBD1 (5 bases). The V end lost 7 bases, the J end lost 6 bases, and 13 bases lay between the germline ends. Per germline, CDR1 SGHDT and CDR2 YYEEEE. The CDR3 consists of 12 residues. The CDR3 DNA reads as TGTGCCAGCGGCCCCCAAGGGGCTGAAGCTTTCTTT. It encodes CASGPQGAEAFF.

The gene calls are TRBV10-2 and TRBJ1-5; TRBD1 aligns across 8 bases. J was trimmed by 6 bases and V by 3 bases; bases with no gene match: 4. The V gene's germline CDR1 is WSHSY and CDR2 SAAADI. The CDR3 length is 14 residues. DNA of the CDR3: TGCGCCAGCAGTGACGACAGGGGTGGTCAGCCCCAGCATTTT. Amino acid sequence: CASSDDRGGQPQHF.

The rearrangement joins TRBV13 to TRBJ2-1; TRBD2 might be the D (7 bases). The CDR3 has 15 amino acids. Trimming pared 5 bases from V and 7 bases from J, leaving 18 bases between. Germline V lookup: CDR1 PRHDT, CDR2 FYEKMQ (reference sequence). CDR3 bases: TGTGCCAGCAGCGCTGGGGGAGGGGGGAGGAATGAGCAGTTCTTC. Its translation: CASSAGGGGRNEQFF. Based on the CDR3 plus reference TRBV13 and TRBJ2-1, the full variable domain is AAGVIQSPRHLIKEKRETATLKCYPIPRHDTVYWYQQGPGQDPQFLISFYEKMQSDKGSIPDRFSAQQFSDYHSELNMSSLELGDSALYFCASSAGGGGRNEQFFGPGTRLTVL.

The rearrangement links TRBV29-1 to TRBJ1-1; D is undetermined. Germline V gene data show CDR1 as SQVTM and CDR2 as ANQGSEA. The CDR3 is made up of 13 amino acids. Trimming took off 0 bases at V and 2 bases at J, with 7 bases between the two ends. The CDR3 nucleotides are TGCAGCGTTGAAGATCAGGTAAACACTGAAGCTTTCTTT. As protein: CSVEDQVNTEAFF.

This clone was seen a handful of times. The chain is built from TRBV30 and TRBJ1-1; no definite D call. V gave up 1 base and J gave up 3 bases, with 9 bases separating them. The CDR3 has 13 residues. Germline values: CDR1 GTSNPN, CDR2 SVGIG (reference sequence). CDR3 sequence reads: CAWSAGFDTEAFF. The CDR3 bases are TGTGCCTGGAGTGCGGGGTTTGACACTGAAGCTTTCTTT.

The chain uses TRBV9 and TRBJ2-3; 9 positions match TRBD2. The germline V gene encodes CDR1 SGDLS and CDR2 YYNGEE. The CDR3 has 16 amino acids. Unmatched junction bases numbered 8, after V lost 0 bases and J lost 6 bases. As DNA, the CDR3 is TGTGCCAGCAGCGTAGGTAGCGGGGGCCCCGCGGATACGCAGTATTTT. Translation gives CASSVGSGGPADTQYF.

CDR3 sequence reads: CAISEQGAEGYGYTF. As DNA, the CDR3 is TGTGCCATCAGTGAACAGGGGGCGGAAGGATATGGCTACACCTTC. V gene TRBV10-3 combines with J gene TRBJ1-2; 9 bases are shared with TRBD1. The CDR3 is 15 amino acids. Per the germline V gene, CDR1 is ENHRY and CDR2 is SYGVKD. J gave up 5 bases and V 3 bases, and 7 bases lay outside the gene matches.

The genes are TRBV7-8 and TRBJ2-2, with a possible D match to TRBD2 (6 bases). CDR1 is SGHVS and CDR2 is FQNEAQ in the germline V gene. The CDR3 length is 15 residues. Trimming removed 0 bases from V and 6 bases from J, with 11 bases in between. CDR3 DNA sequence: TGTGCCAGCAGCTTAGCGGAGGGGTACGCCGGGGAGCTGTTTTTT. Encoded protein: CASSLAEGYAGELFF. The entire variable domain, with the rest obtained from reference TRBV7-8 and TRBJ2-2, is as follows: GAGVSQSPRYKVAKRGQDVALRCDPISGHVSLFWYQQALGQGPEFLTYFQNEAQLDKSGLPSDRFFAERPEGSVSTLKIQRTQQEDSAVYLCASSLAEGYAGELFFGEGSRLTVL.

The rearrangement links TRBV2 to TRBJ1-5; 9 bases are a match to TRBD1. J lost 6 bases, V lost 8 bases, and 11 bases had no gene match. The CDR3 runs 15 residues. Germline-derived CDR1 and CDR2 are SNHLY and FYNNEI. The DNA for the CDR3 is TGTGCCAGCGTCTCACGGACAGGGGAGTTTCAGCCCCAGCATTTT. Protein: CASVSRTGEFQPQHF.

The chain recombines TRBV7-9 with TRBJ2-3; 12 bases map to TRBD2. Trimming removed 10 bases from V and 4 bases from J; junction bases left unmatched: 12. Germline V gene sequence: CDR1 SEHNR, CDR2 FQNEAQ (reference sequence). The CDR3 totals 16 residues. The CDR3 sequence is CATPLPSGGAADTQYF. CDR3 bases: TGTGCCACCCCCCTTCCTAGCGGGGGGGCTGCAGATACGCAGTATTTT.

The chain combines TRBV7-8 with TRBJ1-2; 9 positions agree with TRBD1. The V gene's germline CDR1 is SGHVS and CDR2 FQNEAQ. J lost 4 bases, V lost 5 bases, and 5 bases had no gene match. The CDR3 covers 14 residues. CDR3 nucleotide sequence: TGTGCCAGCAGCGAGGGACAGGGAGGCTATGGCTACACCTTC. Its protein is CASSEGQGGYGYTF.

The chain combines TRBV28 with TRBJ1-1; D call uncertain. Trimming stripped 3 bases from V and 11 bases from J, with 10 bases between. CDR3 length: 11 amino acids. The V gene's germline CDR1 is MDHEN and CDR2 SYDVKM. The CDR3 bases are TGTGCCAGCAGTTTTATGCGTCTGGCTTTCTTT. Protein product: CASSFMRLAFF.

This chain connects TRBV7-9 to TRBJ1-6, with a possible D match to TRBD1 (5 bases). CDR3 size: 16 residues. Germline V lookup: CDR1 SEHNR, CDR2 FQNEAQ (reference sequence). Trimming took off 5 bases at V and 0 bases at J, with 11 bases between the two ends. CDR3 residues: CASSGGFSSYNSPLHF. CDR3 nucleotide sequence: TGTGCCAGCAGCGGGGGGTTCAGCTCCTATAATTCACCCCTCCACTTT.

The V call is TRBV5-6, the J call TRBJ2-2; D perhaps matches TRBD1 (7 bases). V dropped 5 bases and J dropped 6 bases, with 14 bases sitting between them. The CDR3 runs 14 residues. Per the germline V gene, CDR1 is SGHDT and CDR2 is YYEEEE. The CDR3 DNA sequence: TGTGCCAGCAGACCAGGGGGGCTCCCCGGGGAGCTGTTTTTT. Its translation is CASRPGGLPGELFF.

The chain recombines TRBV7-8 with TRBJ2-7, with TRBD1 matching 9 bases. Germline CDR1 and CDR2: SGHVS and FQNEAQ. CDR3 length: 15 residues. Trimming removed 4 bases from V and 2 bases from J; junction bases left unmatched: 6. In nucleotides, the CDR3 is TGTGCCAGCAGCTCCAGACAGGGGGTTGCCTACGAGCAGTACTTC. It encodes CASSSRQGVAYEQYF.

By share of the sample, this clone is medium-sized (0.01 to 0.1%). This sequence joins TRBV27 and TRBJ2-7, with D perhaps TRBD1 (6 bases). Germline values: CDR1 MNHEY, CDR2 SMNVEV (reference sequence). This CDR3 comprises 15 residues. Trimming removed 1 base at V and 6 bases at J, with 16 bases between. The CDR3 is CASSLFVGGRGEQYF. CDR3 DNA sequence: TGTGCCAGCAGTTTATTCGTTGGGGGCCGCGGCGAGCAGTACTTC.

The chain recombines TRBV25-1 with TRBJ1-3; 9 positions agree with TRBD1. V shed 3 bases and J 4 bases; nucleotides not matched to a gene: 1. This CDR3 is built from 14 residues. CDR1 and CDR2 (germline): MGHDK, SYGVNS. The CDR3 spells CASSDGTGGNTIYF. The CDR3 bases are TGTGCCAGCAGTGACGGGACAGGGGGAAACACCATATATTTT.

This clone was counted a single time. The V call is TRBV9, the J call TRBJ2-1; D gene uncertain. Per germline, CDR1 SGDLS and CDR2 YYNGEE. Trimming took 4 bases from V and 1 from J, leaving 3 bases between them. This CDR3 region has 12 residues. The CDR3 DNA sequence: TGTGCCAGCAGCCAATCCTACAATGAGCAGTTCTTC. Amino acid sequence: CASSQSYNEQFF.

The count of this clone is one. The genes are TRBV2 and TRBJ1-6; D might be TRBD1 (5 bases). The V gene's germline CDR1 is SNHLY and CDR2 FYNNEI. The CDR3 runs 15 residues. The germline V and J ends were trimmed by 3 bases and 7 bases, with 13 bases remaining between them. CDR3 in DNA: TGTGCCAGCAGTGAGGCAGGGTATATCAATTCACCCCTCCACTTT. It translates to CASSEAGYINSPLHF.

The rearrangement links TRBV2 to TRBJ2-4; the match to TRBD2 covers 12 bases. The V segment lost 2 bases and the J segment 1 base; nucleotides outside the gene matches: 12. Germline CDR1 SNHLY, CDR2 FYNNEI. The CDR3 spans 20 residues. CDR3 sequence (DNA): TGTGCCAGCAGTGAAACTAGCGGGGGGTTAGCCCCCAGGGCCAAAAACATTCAGTACTTC. Translating gives CASSETSGGLAPRAKNIQYF.

This chain joins TRBV7-9 and TRBJ1-4, with D uncertain. This CDR3 is built from 14 residues. Germline values: CDR1 SEHNR, CDR2 FQNEAQ (reference sequence). With 5 bases removed from V and 5 bases from J, the gap between germline ends came to 12 bases. Here the CDR3 DNA reads TGTGCCAGCAGCCCCGGGGTCAGGAATGAAAAACTGTTTTTT. Translation: CASSPGVRNEKLFF.

Only one count was recorded for this clone. The chain joins TRBV11-3 to TRBJ2-7; 8 nucleotides agree with TRBD2. Looked up from germline, CDR1 is SGHNT and CDR2 is YENEEA. V dropped 4 bases and J dropped 7; count of bases not matched to a gene: 3. The CDR3 is 12 residues long. The chain's CDR3 is CASSSPGGEQYF. Written as DNA, the CDR3 is TGTGCCAGCAGCTCCCCGGGGGGGGAGCAGTACTTC.